These T cell receptor beta chains were read from a single sample in a study of OX40 agonist ivuxolimab in advanced cancers. The method was immunoSEQ multiplex PCR; TCRdb's version includes in-frame clones alone and lacks a portion of them. Among approximately 38,000 clones listed, over 80% were seen once. The source material was CD4+ or CD8+ T cells sorted from blood, sampled in a trial of the OX40 agonist ivuxolimab. These receptors all come from an adult with an advanced solid tumor such as melanoma, head and neck, liver or kidney cancer. CDR3s include the opening cysteine and the closing phenylalanine or tryptophan. The size of a clone is reported for some rows only, either as once, few or many, or as a class for expanded clones.

J | size | V | CDR3
TRBJ2-7 | - | TRBV7-5 | CARSFGVETTYEQYF
TRBJ2-3 | once | TRBV11-2 | CASSLGLVLTDTQYF
TRBJ1-4 | - | TRBV5-1 | CASSSDAGQNEKLFF
TRBJ2-1 | - | TRBV11-2 | CASSSLGNEQFF
TRBJ1-1 | - | TRBV4-1 | CASSQPLGQGARAFF
TRBJ1-2 | few | TRBV5-1 | CASSLPDRGIGYTF
TRBJ2-3 | - | TRBV21-1 | CASSKRRGQTDTQYF
TRBJ1-2 | few | TRBV29-1 | CSVESRVGGYTF
TRBJ1-6 | few | TRBV30 | CAWTSYSPLHF
TRBJ2-4 | once | TRBV11-2 | CASSSDWSGDIQYF
TRBJ2-5 | - | TRBV28 | CASSLGGWETQYF
TRBJ2-2 | - | TRBV11-2 | CASSLEAGGTGELFF
TRBJ2-5 | - | TRBV25-1 | CASSELRERQYF
TRBJ2-2 | - | TRBV25-1 | CASDRTSGTNGELFF
TRBJ1-1 | once | TRBV7-9 | CASSLDRGNTEAFF
TRBJ2-7 | - | TRBV6-1 | CASSEASRGRGTSGRKQYF
TRBJ2-7 | - | TRBV15 | CATSTSGYYEQYF
TRBJ2-5 | few | TRBV30 | CAWSGLVETQYF
TRBJ2-1 | - | TRBV6-5 | CASRYQMTTAPIF
TRBJ2-4 | - | TRBV5-4 | CASSSEGLAGGLNIQYF
TRBJ2-3 | once | TRBV4-1 | CASSQAVTSGSPLDTQYF
TRBJ1-2 | - | TRBV6-1 | CATSSDTYGYTF